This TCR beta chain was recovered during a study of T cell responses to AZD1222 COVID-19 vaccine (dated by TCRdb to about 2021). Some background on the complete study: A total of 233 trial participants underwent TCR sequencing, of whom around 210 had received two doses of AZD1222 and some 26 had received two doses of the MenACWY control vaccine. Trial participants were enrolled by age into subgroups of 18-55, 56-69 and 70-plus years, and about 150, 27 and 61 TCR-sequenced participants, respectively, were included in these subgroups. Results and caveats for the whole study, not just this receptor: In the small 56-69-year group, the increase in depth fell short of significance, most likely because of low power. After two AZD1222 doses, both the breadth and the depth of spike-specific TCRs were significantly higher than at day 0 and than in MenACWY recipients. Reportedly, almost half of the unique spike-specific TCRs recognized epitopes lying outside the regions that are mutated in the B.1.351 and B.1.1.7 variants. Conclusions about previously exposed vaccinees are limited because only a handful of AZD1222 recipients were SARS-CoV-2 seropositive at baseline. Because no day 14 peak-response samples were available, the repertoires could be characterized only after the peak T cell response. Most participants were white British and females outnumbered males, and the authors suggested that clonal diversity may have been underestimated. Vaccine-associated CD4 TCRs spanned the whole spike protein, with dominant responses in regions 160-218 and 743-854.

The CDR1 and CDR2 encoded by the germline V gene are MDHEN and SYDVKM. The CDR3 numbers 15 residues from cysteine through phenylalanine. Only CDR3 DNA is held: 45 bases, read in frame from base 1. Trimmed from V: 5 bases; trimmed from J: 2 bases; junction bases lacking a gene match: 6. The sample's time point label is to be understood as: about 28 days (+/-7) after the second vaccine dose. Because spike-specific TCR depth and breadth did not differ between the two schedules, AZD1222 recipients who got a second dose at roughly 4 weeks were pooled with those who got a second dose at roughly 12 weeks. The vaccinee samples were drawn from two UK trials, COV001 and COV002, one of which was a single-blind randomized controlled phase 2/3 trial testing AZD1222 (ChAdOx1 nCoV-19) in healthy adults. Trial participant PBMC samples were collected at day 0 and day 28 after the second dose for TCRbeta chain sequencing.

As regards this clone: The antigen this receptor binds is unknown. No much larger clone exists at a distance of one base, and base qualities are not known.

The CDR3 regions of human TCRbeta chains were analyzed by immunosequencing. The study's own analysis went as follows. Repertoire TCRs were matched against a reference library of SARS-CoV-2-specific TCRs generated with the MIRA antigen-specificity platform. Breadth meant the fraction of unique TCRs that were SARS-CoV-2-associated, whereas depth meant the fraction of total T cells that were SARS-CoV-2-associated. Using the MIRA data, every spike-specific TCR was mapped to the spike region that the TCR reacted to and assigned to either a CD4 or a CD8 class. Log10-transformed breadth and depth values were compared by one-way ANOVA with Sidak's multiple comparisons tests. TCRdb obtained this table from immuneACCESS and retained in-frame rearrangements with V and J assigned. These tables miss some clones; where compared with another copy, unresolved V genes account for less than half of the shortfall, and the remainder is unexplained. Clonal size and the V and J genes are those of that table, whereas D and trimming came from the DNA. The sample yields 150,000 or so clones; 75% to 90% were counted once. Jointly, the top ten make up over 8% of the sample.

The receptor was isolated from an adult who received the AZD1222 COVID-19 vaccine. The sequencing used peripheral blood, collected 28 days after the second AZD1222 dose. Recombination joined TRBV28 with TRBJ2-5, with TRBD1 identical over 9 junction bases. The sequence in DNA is TGTGCCAGCAGTCCCCAGACAGGGGGTCAAGAGACCCAGTACTTC. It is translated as CASSPQTGGQETQYF.